The 27 T cell receptor beta chains below come from one sample, sequenced in a study of blood T cell repertoires in COVID-19. Assay: immunoSEQ multiplex PCR; the TCRdb copy retains only in-frame clones and omits some. The sample has 90,000 to 100,000 clones, about 81% seen once. The specimen was peripheral blood. All receptors come from a woman between 55 and 75 years old with acute or convalescent COVID-19.

The chain carries TRBV10-3 and TRBJ1-5; 9 nucleotides match TRBD1. The junction had 1 base not matched to a gene; V was cut back by 3 bases and J by 4 bases. This CDR3 has 14 amino acids. CDR1 ENHRY and CDR2 SYGVKD come from the germline V gene. CDR3 sequence (DNA): TGTGCCATCAGTGAAGGACAGGGGAATCAGCCCCAGCATTTT. Translation gives CAISEGQGNQPQHF.

The chain combines TRBV4-1 with TRBJ1-4, with a weak D call TRBD1 (6 bases). V lost 4 bases and J lost 8, with 20 bases in between. Germline V gene sequence: CDR1 MGHRA, CDR2 YSYEKL. The CDR3 is made up of 16 amino acids. CDR3 coding DNA: TGCGCCAGCAGCCGGGACTTCGGGGGGGCCCTAGAAAAACTGTTTTTT. It specifies CASSRDFGGALEKLFF.

This chain links TRBV27 with TRBJ2-7, with 9 bases lining up with TRBD2. The CDR3 is 17 residues long. Trimming at V came to 1 base and at J to 6 bases, leaving 13 bases not matched to a gene. Germline lookup yields CDR1 MNHEY and CDR2 SMNVEV (reference sequence). This CDR3 is CASSLFGGGAFGSEQYF. The CDR3 coding sequence is TGTGCCAGCAGTTTATTCGGCGGGGGGGCCTTTGGGTCCGAGCAGTACTTC.

The V gene is TRBV2, the J gene TRBJ1-2, with no clear D. Germline-derived CDR1 and CDR2 are SNHLY and FYNNEI. The ends were cut back, 2 bases at V and 2 bases at J, with 9 bases in the middle. CDR3 length: 14 amino acids. The CDR3 region has the DNA TGTGCCAGCAGTGAATCCGTCAGGAACTATGGCTACACCTTC. It is translated as CASSESVRNYGYTF. Looking up the rest from reference TRBV2 and TRBJ1-2 gives the full variable domain: EPEVTQTPSHQVTQMGQEVILRCVPISNHLYFYWYRQILGQKVEFLVSFYNNEISEKSEIFDDQFSVERPDGSNFTLKIRSTKLEDSAMYFCASSESVRNYGYTFGSGTRLTVV.

V gene TRBV28 combines with J gene TRBJ1-2; TRBD1 agrees at 9 bases. This CDR3 has 14 amino acids. Looked up from germline, CDR1 is MDHEN and CDR2 is SYDVKM. The V gene end was trimmed by 2 bases and the J gene end by 8 bases; junction bases not matched to a gene: 6. The CDR3 DNA reads as TGTGCCAGCAGTTTACCCCTACAGGGGGCGGGCTACACCTTC. Translating gives CASSLPLQGAGYTF.

V is TRBV6-6 and J is TRBJ2-7; D possibly corresponds to TRBD1 (7 bases). Germline V gene data show CDR1 as MNHNY and CDR2 as SVGAGI (reference sequence). The CDR3 runs to 15 residues. The ends were cut back, 6 bases at V and 4 bases at J, with 19 bases in the middle. The CDR3 is CASSNRGTGGYEQYF. CDR3 in DNA: TGTGCCAGCAGCAACAGGGGTACCGGGGGATACGAGCAGTACTTC.

The chain employs TRBV6-5 and TRBJ2-5; D is possibly TRBD2 (6 bases). Germline V gene data show CDR1 as MNHEY and CDR2 as SVGAGI. V was shortened by 8 bases and J by 5 bases, with 18 bases between the two germline ends. CDR3 length equals 14 residues. DNA of the CDR3: TGTGCCAGCGTCGGTTACCTGGGGAGGGAGACCCAGTACTTC. Translating gives CASVGYLGRETQYF.

Written as DNA, the CDR3 is TGTGCCAGCAGTTTCTCAGCGGTTCTGAGTTACAATGAGCAGTTCTTC. Translation: CASSFSAVLSYNEQFF. The V call is TRBV6-5, the J call TRBJ2-1, with D possibly TRBD2 on 5 matching bases. This CDR3 spans 16 amino acids. V was shortened by 4 bases and J by 4 bases, with 17 bases between the two germline ends. Germline values: CDR1 MNHEY, CDR2 SVGAGI.

The rearrangement joins TRBV28 to TRBJ1-2, with 9 bases lining up with TRBD1. The V gene end was trimmed by 6 bases and the J gene end by 4 bases; junction bases not matched to a gene: 9. Germline V CDR1 and CDR2: MDHEN, SYDVKM. CDR3 length equals 15 residues. In DNA, the CDR3 is TGTGCCAGCAGACAACAGGGGGCTATGGGCTATGGCTACACCTTC. Amino acid sequence: CASRQQGAMGYGYTF.

The chain combines TRBV3-1 (or the pseudogene TRBV3-2) with TRBJ1-1; perhaps TRBD1 as D (5 bases). Trimming pared 0 bases from V and 11 bases from J, leaving 16 bases between. This CDR3 is built from 14 residues. Germline V gene sequence: CDR1 LGHDT, CDR2 YNNKEL (reference sequence). As DNA, the CDR3 is TGTGCCAGCAGCCAAGATACGGCGGGGGGATGGGCTTTCTTT. Translated, it gives CASSQDTAGGWAFF.

The chain has TRBV7-9 and TRBJ1-1, with TRBD1 identical over 8 bases. The CDR3 runs 15 residues. Germline V gene lookup returns CDR1 SEHNR and CDR2 FQNEAQ (reference sequence). V lost 2 bases to trimming and J lost 4 bases; unmatched junction nucleotides: 6. CDR3 loop: CASSLFQGASTEAFF. The CDR3 DNA reads as TGTGCCAGCAGCTTATTTCAGGGGGCGAGCACTGAAGCTTTCTTT.

This clone was seen a single time. This chain uses TRBV5-5 with TRBJ1-5; the D gene is possibly TRBD1 (5 bases). Between the trimmed V and J ends, which lost 2 bases and 7 bases, there was a span of 13 bases. The CDR3 totals 14 residues. The germline V gene has CDR1 SGHKS and CDR2 YYEKEE (reference sequence). In DNA form, the CDR3 reads TGTGCCAGCAGCTTTCAAAGTTCAGGGCAGCCCCAGCATTTT. It specifies CASSFQSSGQPQHF.

J is TRBJ2-5 and V is TRBV5-1, with TRBD2 matching 12 bases. This CDR3 contains 16 residues. The V segment lost 0 bases and the J segment 5 bases; nucleotides outside the gene matches: 5. Germline V gene lookup returns CDR1 SGHRS and CDR2 YFSETQ. CDR3 in amino acids: CASSLVASGGGETQYF. CDR3 nucleotides: TGCGCCAGCAGCTTGGTTGCTAGCGGGGGGGGCGAGACCCAGTACTTC.

This sequence joins TRBV20-1 and TRBJ2-2, with a tentative D call TRBD2 (6 bases). CDR1 and CDR2 from the germline V gene are DFQATT and SNEGSKA (reference sequence). V dropped 3 bases and J dropped 7 bases, with 15 bases sitting between them. This CDR3 comprises 14 residues. The CDR3 sequence: CSASGRGQNGELFF. DNA for the CDR3: TGCAGTGCTAGTGGGCGGGGTCAAAACGGGGAGCTGTTTTTT.

CDR3 sequence: CASHGGAVPYGYTF. CDR3 nucleotide sequence: TGTGCCAGCCACGGGGGGGCAGTACCCTATGGCTACACCTTC. The chain links TRBV28 to TRBJ1-2; possible D gene TRBD1, 6 bases. Germline values: CDR1 MDHEN, CDR2 SYDVKM. The CDR3 totals 14 residues. V dropped 8 bases and J dropped 4 bases, with 17 bases sitting between them.

This rearrangement joins TRBV30 to TRBJ1-4, with 8 bases that match TRBD1. The length of the CDR3 is 15 residues. Germline loops: CDR1 GTSNPN, CDR2 SVGIG (reference sequence). V lost 2 bases and J lost 4; bases outside the gene matches: 6. The CDR3 bases are TGTGCCTGGAGTCCAGGGGGCTGGGGTAATGAAAAACTGTTTTTT. Its protein is CAWSPGGWGNEKLFF.

This clone was detected only once. CDR3 sequence reads: CASRTTSGGAFNEQFF. The CDR3, as DNA: TGTGCCAGCAGGACCACTAGCGGGGGGGCCTTTAATGAGCAGTTCTTC. This chain joins TRBV28 and TRBJ2-1; 13 bases agree with TRBD2. Trimming removed 6 bases from V and 7 bases from J; junction bases left unmatched: 9. CDR1 is MDHEN, CDR2 SYDVKM, per germline. The CDR3 runs 16 residues. Based on the CDR3 plus reference TRBV28 and TRBJ2-1, the full variable domain is DVKVTQSSRYLVKRTGEKVFLECVQDMDHENMFWYRQDPGLGLRLIYFSYDVKMKEKGDIPEGYSVSREKKERFSLILESASTNQTSMYLCASRTTSGGAFNEQFFGPGTRLTVL.

V gene TRBV5-6 combines with J gene TRBJ1-2, with a weak D call TRBD1 (6 bases). Germline V gives CDR1 SGHDT, CDR2 YYEEEE. The CDR3 extends over 14 amino acids. Trimming shortened V by 0 bases and J by 9 bases, and 15 bases separated the two germline ends. This CDR3 reads CASSLGSGGASYTF. The CDR3 DNA reads TGTGCCAGCAGCTTGGGTTCGGGGGGCGCGAGCTACACCTTC. Looking up the rest from reference TRBV5-6 and TRBJ1-2 gives the full variable domain: DAGVTQSPTHLIKTRGQQVTLRCSPKSGHDTVSWYQQALGQGPQFIFQYYEEEERQRGNFPDRFSGHQFPNYSSELNVNALLLGDSALYLCASSLGSGGASYTFGSGTRLTVV.

The chain has TRBV11-3 and TRBJ1-2, with 7 bases identical to TRBD1. CDR1 and CDR2 (germline): SGHNT, YENEEA. The length of the CDR3 is 15 residues. Unmatched junction bases numbered 8, after V lost 1 base and J lost 6 bases. CDR3 sequence reads: CASSLGQGSTDGYTF. The CDR3 bases are TGTGCCAGCAGCTTAGGACAGGGCTCTACTGATGGCTACACCTTC.

This clone occurred once. The chain is built from TRBV3-1 (or the pseudogene TRBV3-2) and TRBJ1-2; 7 bases align to TRBD1. Germline CDR1 LGHDT, CDR2 YNNKEL (reference sequence). The CDR3 loop spans 14 amino acids. V lost 1 base, J lost 7 bases, and 6 bases stayed unmatched. CDR3 sequence: CASSQGQGHGGYTF. The CDR3 DNA follows: TGTGCCAGCAGCCAAGGACAGGGACACGGTGGCTACACCTTC.

The V and J genes are TRBV6-2 or TRBV6-3 and TRBJ2-1; 8 positions agree with TRBD2. CDR3 length equals 13 residues. Germline V lookup: CDR1 MNHEY, CDR2 SVGEGT. Losses at the gene ends were 5 bases for V and 8 bases for J; bases not matched to a gene: 5. The CDR3 sequence: CASSRPGGDEQFF. The DNA of the CDR3 is TGTGCCAGCAGTCGACCGGGGGGGGATGAGCAGTTCTTC.

The table lists this clone with a count of one. The chain uses TRBV5-5 and TRBJ1-3; D not certain. Trimming removed 0 bases from V and 0 bases from J, with 7 bases in between. CDR1 SGHKS and CDR2 YYEKEE come from the germline V gene (reference sequence). This CDR3 is 15 amino acids long. CDR3 bases: TGTGCCAGCAGCTTGGGACTGACCTCTGGAAACACCATATATTTT. This sequence encodes CASSLGLTSGNTIYF.

This clone showed up many times. The J gene is TRBJ1-4, the V gene TRBV11-3, with D perhaps matching TRBD1 (5 bases). Trimming pared 5 bases from V and 8 bases from J, leaving 18 bases between. CDR1 and CDR2 from the germline V gene are SGHNT and YENEEA. The CDR3 has 15 residues. The CDR3 DNA follows: TGTGCCAGCAGCCCCCGATTTGGGGGGGTAGAAAAACTGTTTTTT. Encoded protein: CASSPRFGGVEKLFF.

The V and J genes are TRBV9 and TRBJ1-3, with D possibly matching TRBD1 (6 bases). Trimming left V 3 bases short and J 5 bases short, with 18 bases between. CDR3 size: 16 residues. The germline V gene has CDR1 SGDLS and CDR2 YYNGEE. CDR3: CASSDSYTGTRNTIYF. The CDR3 nucleotides read TGTGCCAGCAGCGATTCATACACAGGGACTAGAAACACCATATATTTT.

V gene TRBV4-3 combines with J gene TRBJ1-2; D possibly corresponds to TRBD1 (5 bases). The CDR3 totals 18 residues. Germline values: CDR1 LGHNA, CDR2 YSLEER. The germline V and J ends were trimmed by 0 bases and 4 bases, with 21 bases remaining between them. The CDR3 is CASSQEVAGRLSSYGYTF. CDR3 sequence (DNA): TGCGCCAGCAGCCAAGAAGTGGCAGGGCGTCTGTCGTCCTATGGCTACACCTTC.

The rearrangement joins TRBV6-5 to TRBJ1-1; TRBD1 might be the D (5 bases). The CDR3 spans 13 residues. Trimming left V 5 bases short and J 0 bases short, with 7 bases between. The germline V gene encodes CDR1 MNHEY and CDR2 SVGAGI. The CDR3 bases are TGTGCCAGCAGTCCAGGGTTGAACACTGAAGCTTTCTTT. Residues: CASSPGLNTEAFF.

The chain couples TRBV7-2 to TRBJ1-1; tentative D call: TRBD1 (5 bases). The V gene's germline CDR1 is SGHTA and CDR2 FQGNSA. The CDR3 covers 12 residues. The germline V and J ends were trimmed by 6 bases and 5 bases, with 10 bases remaining between them. CDR3 DNA: TGTGCCAGCAGAAGAACAGGAACTGAAGCTTTCTTT. Its protein product is CASRRTGTEAFF. Based on the CDR3 plus reference TRBV7-2 and TRBJ1-1, the full variable domain is GAGVSQSPSNKVTEKGKDVELRCDPISGHTALYWYRQSLGQGLEFLIYFQGNSAPDKSGLPSDRFSAERTGGSVSTLTIQRTQQEDSAVYLCASRRTGTEAFFGQGTRLTVV.